A single sample is the source of the 6 T cell receptor beta chains below, sequenced in a study of cytomegalovirus exposure and HLA in healthy donors. The study ran its PCR with 60 Vbeta and 13 Jbeta primers. Clones were sequenced by immunoSEQ multiplex PCR, and TCRdb holds only the in-frame ones, with some missing. Its table lists about 210,000 clones. What was sequenced was PBMCs. These receptors originate from a woman aged 25 to 39 in good health and CMV-seropositive.

The chain uses TRBV10-3 and TRBJ2-1, with 7 bases aligning to TRBD2. There are 12 residues in the CDR3. V trimming: 7 bases; J trimming: 14 bases; junction bases outside the gene matches: 11. Germline values: CDR1 ENHRY, CDR2 SYGVKD. This chain's CDR3 is CAIKLGEGGEFF. CDR3 sequence (DNA): TGTGCCATCAAACTAGGGGAGGGTGGGGAGTTCTTC.

The rearrangement links TRBV7-9 to TRBJ1-5; D perhaps matches TRBD1 (6 bases). Per the germline V gene, CDR1 is SEHNR and CDR2 is FQNEAQ (reference sequence). CDR3 size: 15 residues. Between the trimmed V and J ends, which lost 4 bases and 3 bases, there was a span of 13 bases. The CDR3 DNA sequence: TGTGCCAGCAGCTCTTCGGGACAACTCAATCAGCCCCAGCATTTT. Its translation is CASSSSGQLNQPQHF.

The V gene is TRBV19, the J gene TRBJ1-5; D gene unclear. Germline CDR1 reads LNHDA; CDR2 reads SQIVND (reference sequence). The CDR3 is 12 residues long. Trimming removed 6 bases from V and 10 bases from J, with 13 bases in between. This CDR3 reads CASRGGLEPQHF. The CDR3 DNA reads as TGTGCCAGTAGAGGAGGACTAGAACCCCAGCATTTT.

The CDR3 spells CASRLGGVRSGELFF. The DNA for the CDR3 is TGTGCCAGCAGGTTAGGGGGAGTGCGGTCCGGGGAGCTGTTTTTT. The chain employs TRBV2 and TRBJ2-2; maybe TRBD1 (6 bases). V lost 6 bases to trimming and J lost 6 bases, with 17 bases between them. The CDR3 consists of 15 residues. CDR1 SNHLY and CDR2 FYNNEI come from the germline V gene.

The V call is TRBV4-1, the J call TRBJ1-2; 10 bases match TRBD1. This CDR3 contains 17 residues. V shed 0 bases, J shed 5 bases, and the junction held 9 bases outside the gene matches. The germline CDR1 and CDR2 sequences are MGHRA and YSYEKL. The CDR3 here is CASSQDSTGGTVYGYTF. The CDR3 region has the DNA TGCGCCAGCAGCCAAGATTCGACAGGGGGCACTGTGTATGGCTACACCTTC.

The CDR3 loop is CASSPSMDRVILPLHF. The CDR3 DNA is TGTGCCAGCAGCCCATCCATGGACAGGGTGATTCTCCCCCTCCACTTT. The chain employs TRBV5-4 and TRBJ1-6; TRBD1 matches at 8 bases. The CDR3 is 16 amino acids. The germline V gene has CDR1 SGHNT and CDR2 YYREEE (reference sequence). J gave up 13 bases and V 4 bases, and 16 bases lay outside the gene matches.